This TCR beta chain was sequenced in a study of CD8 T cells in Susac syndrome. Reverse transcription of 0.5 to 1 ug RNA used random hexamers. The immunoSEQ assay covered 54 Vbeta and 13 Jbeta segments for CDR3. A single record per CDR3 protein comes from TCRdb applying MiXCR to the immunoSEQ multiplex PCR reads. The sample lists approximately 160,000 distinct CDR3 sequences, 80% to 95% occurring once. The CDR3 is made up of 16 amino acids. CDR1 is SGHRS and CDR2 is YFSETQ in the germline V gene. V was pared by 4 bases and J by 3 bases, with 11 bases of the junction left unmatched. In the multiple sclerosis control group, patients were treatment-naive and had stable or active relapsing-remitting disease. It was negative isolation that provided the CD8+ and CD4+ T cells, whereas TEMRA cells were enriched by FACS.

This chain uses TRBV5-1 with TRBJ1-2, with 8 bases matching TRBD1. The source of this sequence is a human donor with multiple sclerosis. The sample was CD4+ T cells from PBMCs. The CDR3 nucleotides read TGCGCCAGCAGCACGGGAATCACGGGACAGGACTATGGCTACACCTTC. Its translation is CASSTGITGQDYGYTF.